Included here is one T cell receptor (beta chain) sequence, with context. What it binds is not known. The sample is drawn from a study of T cell repertoires in cytomegalovirus infection. Study-wide background: Indications of both CMV infection and matching HLA type were provided by public TCR beta signatures.

Using its own MiXCR run on the reads, TCRdb lists one record per CDR3 protein. This table holds hundreds of thousands of distinct CDR3 sequences, roughly a sixth found once. Study-wide points: HLA-C-restricted CMV clonotypes gave the most frequent clonotype in two of eight donors.

The sequenced sample consisted of PBMCs. The TCR was taken from a human donor in good health (CMV status not recorded). Some clones in this sample may be carry-over from other donors' samples.

The CDR3 sequence: CASSYGGTGELFF. CDR3 coding DNA: TGTGCCAGCAGCTATGGGGGAACCGGGGAGCTGTTTTTT. The chain is built from TRBV7-2 and TRBJ2-2, with D perhaps given as TRBD1 or TRBD2 (5 bases each). This CDR3 is built from 13 residues. V lost 4 bases and J 5 bases, leaving 8 bases between the germline ends. Germline V CDR1 and CDR2: SGHTA, FQGNSA.